This T cell receptor beta chain derives from a study of blood T cell repertoires in COVID-19. Study as a whole: The study drew acute and convalescent COVID-19 samples from the United States, Italy and Spain. Sample material is recorded as cDNA or gDNA derived from T cells, B-cell-depleted T cells, or PBMCs.

Germline V gene sequence: CDR1 SGDLS, CDR2 YYNGEE. The V and J ends lost 4 bases and 2 bases, in that order; junction bases with no gene match: 8. The CDR3 has 17 amino acids. The repertoire was sequenced with immunoSEQ multiplex PCR; TCRdb's copy has only in-frame clones and lacks some. The data contain about 300,000 clones, more than 80% of them seen just once; the ten biggest clones take up roughly 6.5%. The sequence was obtained from a man between 18 and 35 years old who had recovered from COVID-19. Sequenced material: peripheral blood. The chain is built from TRBV9 and TRBJ2-2; 10 bases agree with TRBD2. CDR3 nucleotides: TGTGCCAGCAGCACTCGCGGGACTAGCGCAAACACCGGGGAGCTGTTTTTT. As protein: CASSTRGTSANTGELFF.